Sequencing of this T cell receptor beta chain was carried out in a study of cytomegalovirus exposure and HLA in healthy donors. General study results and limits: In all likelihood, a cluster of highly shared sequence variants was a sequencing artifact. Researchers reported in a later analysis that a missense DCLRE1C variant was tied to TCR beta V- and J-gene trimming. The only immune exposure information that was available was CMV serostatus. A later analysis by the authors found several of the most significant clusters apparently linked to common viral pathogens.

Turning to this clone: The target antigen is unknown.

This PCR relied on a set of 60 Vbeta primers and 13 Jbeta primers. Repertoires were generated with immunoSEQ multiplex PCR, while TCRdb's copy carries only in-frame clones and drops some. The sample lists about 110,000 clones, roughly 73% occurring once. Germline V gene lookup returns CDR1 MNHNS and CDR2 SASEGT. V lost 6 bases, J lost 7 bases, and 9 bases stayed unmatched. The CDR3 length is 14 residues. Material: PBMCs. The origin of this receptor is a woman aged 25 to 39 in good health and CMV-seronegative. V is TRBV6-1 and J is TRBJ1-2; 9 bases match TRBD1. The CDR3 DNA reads TGTGCCAGCAGAATCCGGGACAGGGCCTTTGGCTACACCTTC. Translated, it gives CASRIRDRAFGYTF.